Shown below are 32 T cell receptor beta chains from a single sample sequenced in a study of graft-versus-host responses after intestinal transplantation. Clones were read by immunoSEQ multiplex PCR, and TCRdb kept only the in-frame ones, dropping some. The sample includes about 9,700 clones, under 40% of them seen just once. The authors combined approximately 200,000 CFSE-labeled responder cells with approximately 200,000 irradiated, violet-dye-labeled stimulator cells in plates. Sequences were derived from alloreactive CD8+ T cells from a mixed lymphocyte reaction culture, sampled before intestinal transplant. As to subset: CFSE-low proliferating T cells sorted from approximately 6-day pre-transplant mixed lymphocyte reaction (GvH or HvG direction). The receptors originated from a human patient who received an intestinal transplant.

This chain joins TRBV25-1 and TRBJ2-2, with 10 bases aligning to TRBD1. The CDR3 covers 15 residues. Germline assignment: CDR1 MGHDK and CDR2 SYGVNS. The ends lost 6 bases at V and 5 bases at J; junction bases unmatched: 6. The CDR3 nucleotides read TGTGCCAGCAGAATTGGACAGGGGGAGACCGGGGAGCTGTTTTTT. Translated, it gives CASRIGQGETGELFF.

The rearrangement links TRBV4-2 to TRBJ2-7; the match to TRBD1 covers 11 bases. The CDR3 has 14 residues. J lost 4 bases, V lost 4 bases, and 3 bases had no gene match. Germline V gene data show CDR1 as LGHNA and CDR2 as YNFKEQ. The chain's CDR3 is CASSPGTGGYEQYF. Here the CDR3 DNA reads TGTGCCAGCAGCCCCGGGACAGGGGGGTACGAGCAGTACTTC.

The genes are TRBV15 and TRBJ1-2; D is unresolved. The CDR3 consists of 14 residues. Germline CDR1 is LNHNV and CDR2 is YYDKDF (reference sequence). Trimming took off 8 bases at V and 0 bases at J, with 13 bases between the two ends. DNA for the CDR3: TGTGCCACCTCCAATTATCCTACTAACTATGGCTACACCTTC. Its translation: CATSNYPTNYGYTF.

This clone was recorded a few times. The rearrangement links TRBV27 to TRBJ2-1; 12 bases are shared with TRBD2. V lost 5 bases, J lost 9 bases, and 8 bases stayed unmatched. Per germline, CDR1 MNHEY and CDR2 SMNVEV (reference sequence). The CDR3 extends over 15 amino acids. CDR3 residues: CASSPWTSGAGEQFF. CDR3 DNA: TGTGCCAGCAGTCCTTGGACTAGCGGGGCGGGTGAGCAGTTCTTC.

This clone was recorded a few times. This chain joins TRBV7-9 and TRBJ2-1, with no clear D. This CDR3 comprises 12 residues. V was trimmed by 5 bases and J by 7 bases, leaving 9 bases between them. Per germline, CDR1 SEHNR and CDR2 FQNEAQ (reference sequence). The CDR3: CASSLPPNEQFF. The CDR3 bases are TGTGCCAGCAGCCTACCCCCTAATGAGCAGTTCTTC.

V and J are TRBV6-5 and TRBJ2-7; 9 bases are shared with TRBD1. Unmatched junction bases numbered 5, after V lost 2 bases and J lost 6 bases. In germline, CDR1 is MNHEY, CDR2 SVGAGI. This CDR3 has 14 residues. The CDR3 DNA reads as TGTGCCAGCAGTTACGGGGGACAGGGAGGCGAGCAGTACTTC. It yields the protein CASSYGGQGGEQYF.

This clone was observed a handful of times. The V and J genes are TRBV6-5 and TRBJ2-1, with TRBD1 matching 7 bases. Germline V gives CDR1 MNHEY, CDR2 SVGAGI. Trimming took 5 bases from V and 5 from J; bases not matched to a gene: 9. The CDR3 has 15 amino acids. The CDR3 loop reads CASSPIDRANNEQFF. The CDR3 nucleotides read TGTGCCAGCAGTCCAATCGACAGGGCCAACAATGAGCAGTTCTTC.

Only a few counts were recorded for this clone. The chain carries TRBV19 and TRBJ2-2; 8 bases map to TRBD2. CDR1 and CDR2 from the germline V gene are LNHDA and SQIVND (reference sequence). V lost 2 bases, J lost 1 base, and 0 bases stayed unmatched. The CDR3 has 15 residues. This chain's CDR3 is CASSITSGNTGELFF. The CDR3 DNA sequence: TGTGCCAGTAGTATAACTAGCGGGAACACCGGGGAGCTGTTTTTT.

This clone was recorded a few times. V and J are TRBV4-1 and TRBJ2-3; tentative D call: TRBD1 (6 bases). The CDR3 covers 16 residues. Germline V gene lookup returns CDR1 MGHRA and CDR2 YSYEKL. V was pared by 4 bases and J by 7 bases, with 21 bases between. The CDR3 loop is CASSLDSSWSGNTQYF. The CDR3 bases are TGCGCCAGCAGCCTGGACAGCAGTTGGTCGGGAAATACGCAGTATTTT.

The V call is TRBV1, the J call TRBJ1-2; the tabulated D call, TRBD1, remains unverified against the DNA. TRBV1 is flagged as a pseudogene. The CDR3 runs 16 residues. The CDR3 DNA reads as TGCACCAGCAGCCAAGATCGCGACAGGGGGAACTATGGCTACACCTTC. It translates to CTSSQDRDRGNYGYTF.

Points on this clone: The junction departs from germline at one end; a sequencing error may be responsible. The J gene is TRBJ1-3, the V gene TRBV27; D uncertain. The germline V gene encodes CDR1 MNHEY and CDR2 SMNVEV (reference sequence). This CDR3 contains 15 residues. The chain's CDR3 is CASSLSAGLGNTIYF. The CDR3 DNA follows: TGTGCCAGCAGTCTATCGGCGGGGTTAGGAAACACCATATATTTT.

This sequence joins TRBV27 and TRBJ1-2, with 9 bases aligning to TRBD1. CDR1 MNHEY and CDR2 SMNVEV come from the germline V gene (reference sequence). The CDR3 has 15 amino acids. V was clipped by 4 bases and J by 5 bases; unmatched bases: 8. The CDR3 loop is CASSSPRTGEYGYTF. The CDR3 DNA is TGTGCCAGCAGTTCGCCCCGGACAGGGGAATATGGCTACACCTTC.

The chain couples TRBV6-5 to TRBJ2-7, with a possible D match to TRBD1 (5 bases). The V end was cut by 3 bases, the J end by 5 bases, with 11 bases between. CDR3 length: 13 amino acids. Germline values: CDR1 MNHEY, CDR2 SVGAGI. CDR3 coding DNA: TGTGCCAGCAGTTATTTAGGGGCGGACGAGCAGTACTTC. Translating it yields CASSYLGADEQYF.

CDR3 residues: CASRPIRDRTSPGELFF. In nucleotides, the CDR3 is TGTGCCAGCAGACCCATCCGGGACAGGACCTCTCCCGGGGAGCTGTTTTTT. The rearrangement uses TRBV7-9 and TRBJ2-2; 8 bases align to TRBD1. This CDR3 is 17 amino acids long. V shed 6 bases, J shed 6 bases, and the junction held 15 bases outside the gene matches. In germline, CDR1 is SEHNR, CDR2 FQNEAQ (reference sequence). The full variable domain, completed using reference TRBV7-9 and TRBJ2-2, is DTGVSQNPRHKITKRGQNVTFRCDPISEHNRLYWYRQTLGQGPEFLTYFQNEAQLEKSRLLSDRFSAERPKGSFSTLEIQRTEQGDSAMYLCASRPIRDRTSPGELFFGEGSRLTVL.

This chain joins TRBV28 and TRBJ2-1; weak D call: TRBD2 (5 bases). The CDR3 contains 14 residues. Trimming cost V 11 bases and J 0 bases, with 14 bases left between them. From germline, CDR1 is MDHEN and CDR2 SYDVKM. DNA for the CDR3: TGTGCCGTCCTCAGCGGTAGCTCCTACAATGAGCAGTTCTTC. Its translation is CAVLSGSSYNEQFF.

The J gene is TRBJ2-7, the V gene TRBV21-1; the table names TRBD2, a call not compared with the DNA. TRBV21-1 is deemed a pseudogene. The CDR3 covers 15 residues. CDR3 nucleotide sequence: TGTGCCAGCAGTCCTATAGCGGGGATGCCCTACGAGCAGTACTTC. It is translated as CASSPIAGMPYEQYF.

This clone was detected only a few times. V gene TRBV5-1 combines with J gene TRBJ2-1; 12 bases fit TRBD2. The CDR3 is 17 amino acids. Trimming removed 0 bases from V and 8 bases from J; junction bases left unmatched: 9. Per the germline V gene, CDR1 is SGHRS and CDR2 is YFSETQ. CDR3: CASSLVGLAGSADEQFF. The CDR3 nucleotides are TGCGCCAGCAGCTTGGTCGGACTAGCGGGATCTGCCGATGAGCAGTTCTTC.

V is TRBV19 and J is TRBJ2-3, with unresolved D. This CDR3 has 15 amino acids. CDR1 and CDR2 from the germline V gene are LNHDA and SQIVND (reference sequence). Trimming cost V 1 base and J 1 base, with 9 bases left between them. CDR3 protein: CASSIAGLGTDTQYF. DNA for the CDR3: TGTGCCAGTAGTATAGCGGGTCTAGGCACAGATACGCAGTATTTT.

The rearrangement uses TRBV4-1 and TRBJ2-7, with 11 bases aligning to TRBD2. V shed 0 bases, J shed 2 bases, and the junction held 9 bases outside the gene matches. Germline loops: CDR1 MGHRA, CDR2 YSYEKL. CDR3 length: 18 amino acids. CDR3 coding DNA: TGCGCCAGCAGCCAAGAGGGCTCTTCTAGCGGGAGGACCTACGAGCAGTACTTC. It codes for CASSQEGSSSGRTYEQYF.

This clone appeared a few times. The rearrangement uses TRBV4-1 and TRBJ2-1; TRBD2 matches 8 bases. This CDR3 region has 15 residues. The germline V gene encodes CDR1 MGHRA and CDR2 YSYEKL. V gave up 1 base and J gave up 2 bases; unmatched junction bases: 1. The CDR3 DNA reads as TGCGCCAGCAGCCAAGGACTAGCGCCCTACAATGAGCAGTTCTTC. It yields the protein CASSQGLAPYNEQFF.

Here the CDR3 reads CASSLSQGRTEAFF. The CDR3 nucleotides are TGTGCCAGCAGTTTATCACAGGGTCGCACTGAAGCTTTCTTT. The chain joins TRBV27 to TRBJ1-1, with D possibly matching TRBD1 (6 bases). Per the germline V gene, CDR1 is MNHEY and CDR2 is SMNVEV (reference sequence). Trimming cost V 0 bases and J 4 bases, with 9 bases left between them. This CDR3 contains 14 residues.

Only a few counts were recorded for this clone. V and J are TRBV29-1 and TRBJ2-1; 9 nucleotides agree with TRBD1. Trimming took 0 bases from V and 7 from J; bases not matched to a gene: 4. From germline, CDR1 is SQVTM and CDR2 ANQGSEA. CDR3 length: 14 residues. The CDR3 bases are TGCAGCGTTGAAGATCCACAGGGGGCAAATGAGCAGTTCTTC. This translates into CSVEDPQGANEQFF.

By sample share, this clone is medium-sized. The chain has TRBV5-5 and TRBJ2-1; no clear D. In germline, CDR1 is SGHKS, CDR2 YYEKEE (reference sequence). V lost 0 bases to trimming and J lost 10 bases, with 8 bases between them. The CDR3 extends over 12 amino acids. In nucleotides, the CDR3 is TGTGCCAGCAGCTTGGGGCACCTCGAGCAGTTCTTC. It is translated as CASSLGHLEQFF.

This rearrangement joins TRBV19 to TRBJ1-1; 8 bases match TRBD1. The V and J ends lost 2 bases and 6 bases, in that order; junction bases with no gene match: 5. Germline V gene sequence: CDR1 LNHDA, CDR2 SQIVND (reference sequence). The CDR3 length is 14 residues. Here the CDR3 reads CASSITGGGPEAFF. The CDR3, as DNA: TGTGCCAGTAGTATAACAGGGGGTGGCCCTGAAGCTTTCTTT.

The chain uses TRBV15 and TRBJ1-4; possibly TRBD1 for D (5 bases). The CDR3 has 17 amino acids. V was clipped by 4 bases and J by 5 bases, with 20 bases between them. Germline CDR1 reads LNHNV; CDR2 reads YYDKDF (reference sequence). The CDR3 reads CATSKFRLSGGNEKLFF. Here the CDR3 DNA reads TGTGCCACCAGCAAATTCCGACTAAGCGGGGGGAATGAAAAACTGTTTTTT. Supplemented by reference TRBV15 and TRBJ1-4, the full variable domain reads DAMVIQNPRYQVTQFGKPVTLSCSQTLNHNVMYWYQQKSSQAPKLLFHYYDKDFNNEADTPDNFQSRRPNTSFCFLDIRSPGLGDTAMYLCATSKFRLSGGNEKLFFGSGTQLSVL.

This clone was seen more than once but under ten times. V usage is TRBV27 and J usage is TRBJ2-7; maybe TRBD2 (5 bases). CDR1 is MNHEY and CDR2 is SMNVEV in the germline V gene (reference sequence). Deletions cut 2 bases from V and 5 bases from J, with 16 bases between. The CDR3 contains 15 residues. CDR3 sequence (DNA): TGTGCCAGCAGTTTAAGCTCCGCTCCCGGGGACGAGCAGTACTTC. Its protein product is CASSLSSAPGDEQYF.

The chain joins TRBV6-5 to TRBJ2-1; D gene ambiguous. This CDR3 is built from 11 residues. The germline V gene has CDR1 MNHEY and CDR2 SVGAGI. The germline V and J ends were trimmed by 8 bases and 8 bases, with 10 bases remaining between them. The CDR3 nucleotides are TGTGCCAGCTCGCTGGGCGATGAGCAGTTCTTC. This encodes CASSLGDEQFF.

This clone ranks as medium-sized. This chain links TRBV13 with TRBJ2-7, with D tentatively TRBD2 (7 bases). CDR3 length: 16 residues. V gave up 4 bases and J gave up 2 bases, with 18 bases separating them. Looked up from germline, CDR1 is PRHDT and CDR2 is FYEKMQ (reference sequence). CDR3 loop: CASSWGRGGGTYEQYF. Here the CDR3 DNA reads TGTGCCAGCAGCTGGGGGAGAGGGGGAGGGACCTACGAGCAGTACTTC. Looking up the rest from reference TRBV13 and TRBJ2-7 gives the full variable domain: AAGVIQSPRHLIKEKRETATLKCYPIPRHDTVYWYQQGPGQDPQFLISFYEKMQSDKGSIPDRFSAQQFSDYHSELNMSSLELGDSALYFCASSWGRGGGTYEQYFGPGTRLTVT.

This rearrangement joins TRBV5-1 to TRBJ2-5; possibly TRBD2 for D (7 bases). V was trimmed by 2 bases and J by 3 bases, leaving 20 bases between them. The germline V gene has CDR1 SGHRS and CDR2 YFSETQ. This CDR3 has 17 residues. CDR3 DNA: TGCGCCAGCAGCTTCCCGGGAGTGGGGGGGCCGAAAGAGACCCAGTACTTC. Residues: CASSFPGVGGPKETQYF.

The chain recombines TRBV6-4 with TRBJ2-3, with D perhaps matching TRBD2 (5 bases). Germline assignment: CDR1 MRHNA and CDR2 SNTAGT. The V end lost 10 bases, the J end lost 1 base, and 18 bases lay between the germline ends. The CDR3 is made up of 15 amino acids. The CDR3 loop is CATKVDDGGTDTQYF. DNA for the CDR3: TGTGCCACCAAGGTCGATGACGGGGGCACAGATACGCAGTATTTT.

By sample share, this clone is medium-sized (0.01 to 0.1%). The chain combines TRBV19 with TRBJ2-7; TRBD1 might be the D (5 bases). V shed 3 bases and J shed 2 bases, with 11 bases lying between them. Per the germline V gene, CDR1 is LNHDA and CDR2 is SQIVND (reference sequence). The CDR3 consists of 14 residues. The CDR3 nucleotides are TGTGCCAGTAGTATCGGGCAGGGAACCTACGAGCAGTACTTC. This codes for CASSIGQGTYEQYF.

The chain is built from TRBV2 and TRBJ1-1, with D perhaps matching TRBD1 (6 bases). V gave up 1 base and J gave up 0 bases, with 33 bases separating them. CDR3 size: 23 residues. Germline CDR1 is SNHLY and CDR2 is FYNNEI. CDR3 sequence reads: CASSEGVRVTAPGVILLNTEAFF. CDR3 nucleotide sequence: TGTGCCAGCAGTGAAGGTGTCAGGGTAACCGCTCCAGGGGTGATATTGTTGAACACTGAAGCTTTCTTT.